This T cell receptor beta chain originates from a study of T cell responses to AZD1222 COVID-19 vaccine. Study-wide background: Pooling covered second doses at about 4 or about 12 weeks.

The repertoire was sequenced with immunoSEQ multiplex PCR; TCRdb's copy has only in-frame clones and lacks some. This table has about 84,000 clones, 75% to 90% appearing once. Germline assignment: CDR1 MNHEY and CDR2 SVGAGI. V was shortened by 6 bases and J by 0 bases, with 9 bases between the two germline ends. This CDR3 has 15 amino acids. The clonotype was recovered from an adult in good health. Sample: peripheral blood, taken on day 0 of AZD1222 vaccination. The chain is built from TRBV6-5 and TRBJ1-6; D ambiguous. The CDR3 sequence: CASSLVSSYNSPLHF. The CDR3 DNA reads as TGTGCCAGCAGCTTAGTCAGCTCCTATAATTCACCCCTCCACTTT.